This T cell receptor (beta chain) was retrieved from a study of response to subunit inactivated influenza vaccine. Study-wide results and limits: The authors proposed limited new T cell recruitment per seasonal influenza vaccination.

From the RT-PCR reads, TCRdb called clonotypes with MiXCR, one entry per CDR3 protein. There are more than 600,000 distinct CDR3 sequences in the sample; approximately 17% occur only once, and about 11% lies in the top ten. V was shortened by 3 bases and J by 6 bases, with 12 bases between the two germline ends. This CDR3 has 14 residues. Germline CDR1 is MGHDK and CDR2 is SYGVNS. This clonotype was seen repeatedly, ten times or more. The antigen remains unidentified. The source was PBMCs from blood, collected 4 to 6 days after vaccination. The clonotype comes from a man aged 50 or older who received an inactivated influenza vaccine. V and J are TRBV25-1 and TRBJ2-1, with D maybe TRBD2 (5 bases). The CDR3 here is CASSESSLGNEQFF. For the CDR3, the DNA is TGTGCCAGCAGTGAGTCTAGCTTGGGCAATGAGCAGTTCTTC.